The 10 T cell receptor beta chains presented below share a single source sample, sequenced in a study of blood T cell repertoires in COVID-19. The method was immunoSEQ multiplex PCR; TCRdb's version includes in-frame clones alone and lacks a portion of them. Among hundreds of thousands of clones listed, more than 75% were seen once. Sequences were obtained from PBMCs or T cells enriched from blood (not recorded which). The receptors come from a middle-aged man who had recovered from COVID-19.

This chain joins TRBV19 and TRBJ2-4, with 11 bases matching TRBD1. Losses at the gene ends were 5 bases for V and 2 bases for J; bases not matched to a gene: 5. Looked up from germline, CDR1 is LNHDA and CDR2 is SQIVND (reference sequence). The CDR3 sequence is 16 residues long. This chain's CDR3 is CASSFGQGATKNIQYF. CDR3 nucleotide sequence: TGTGCCAGTAGTTTTGGACAGGGGGCTACCAAAAACATTCAGTACTTC.

The chain recombines TRBV27 with TRBJ2-5, with 9 positions matching TRBD2. The CDR3 consists of 16 residues. V lost 5 bases, J lost 4 bases, and 11 bases stayed unmatched. CDR1 and CDR2 (germline): MNHEY, SMNVEV (reference sequence). CDR3 residues: CASSLNPGLASETQYF. In nucleotides, the CDR3 is TGTGCCAGCAGTCTAAATCCGGGACTAGCATCAGAGACCCAGTACTTC.

The chain combines TRBV7-3 with TRBJ1-5, with D perhaps TRBD1 (5 bases). V was cut by 0 bases and J by 2 bases, with 8 bases left in between. This CDR3 is 15 amino acids long. CDR1 and CDR2 from the germline V gene are SGHTA and FQGTGA. Here the CDR3 reads CASSLTGVGNQPQHF. The CDR3 DNA reads as TGTGCCAGCAGCTTAACAGGGGTAGGCAATCAGCCCCAGCATTTT.

The chain combines TRBV18 with TRBJ1-1; 9 bases are a match to TRBD1. Germline lookup yields CDR1 KGHSH and CDR2 LQKENI. The CDR3 totals 15 residues. Trimming cost V 5 bases and J 1 base; bases outside gene matches: 5. The chain's CDR3 is CASSSRTGENTEAFF. For the CDR3, the DNA is TGTGCCAGCTCATCCCGGACAGGGGAGAACACTGAAGCTTTCTTT.

This clone came up once. The rearrangement uses TRBV27 and TRBJ2-5; D might be TRBD2 (6 bases). The germline V and J ends were trimmed by 5 bases and 2 bases, with 18 bases remaining between them. Per germline, CDR1 MNHEY and CDR2 SMNVEV (reference sequence). The CDR3 runs to 16 residues. CDR3 protein: CASSPPGWAGQETQYF. CDR3 nucleotide sequence: TGTGCCAGCAGTCCCCCCGGGTGGGCGGGACAAGAGACCCAGTACTTC.

CDR3 nucleotides: TGTGCCAGCAGCTTCGGGACTACCTACGAGCAGTACTTC. Translation gives CASSFGTTYEQYF. The genes are TRBV11-2 and TRBJ2-7; 7 nucleotides align to TRBD2. The germline CDR1 and CDR2 sequences are SGHAT and FQNNGV. V shed 3 bases and J 2 bases; nucleotides not matched to a gene: 1. The CDR3 is made up of 13 amino acids. Full variable domain (outside the CDR3, taken from reference TRBV11-2 and TRBJ2-7): EAGVAQSPRYKIIEKRQSVAFWCNPISGHATLYWYQQILGQGPKLLIQFQNNGVVDDSQLPKDRFSAERLKGVDSTLKIQPAKLEDSAVYLCASSFGTTYEQYFGPGTRLTVT.

This chain uses TRBV9 with TRBJ1-2, with 10 bases matching TRBD1. Germline V lookup: CDR1 SGDLS, CDR2 YYNGEE. This CDR3 region has 18 residues. V trimming: 5 bases; J trimming: 5 bases; junction bases outside the gene matches: 18. The CDR3 region is CASRGTGEELLPGYGYTF. In DNA, the CDR3 is TGTGCCAGCAGAGGGACAGGGGAAGAACTACTTCCGGGTTATGGCTACACCTTC.

The CDR3 nucleotides read TGTGCCACCAGCAGAGTTCTTACAGATACGCAGTATTTT. Translation: CATSRVLTDTQYF. The chain couples TRBV15 to TRBJ2-3; D unresolved. This CDR3 region has 13 residues. Germline V gene lookup returns CDR1 LNHNV and CDR2 YYDKDF (reference sequence). Between the trimmed V and J ends, which lost 1 base and 3 bases, there was a span of 5 bases.

The chain links TRBV5-1 to TRBJ1-4; 7 bases line up with TRBD1. Germline V gene data show CDR1 as SGHRS and CDR2 as YFSETQ. The CDR3 is 14 residues long. The trim removed 5 bases at V and 4 bases at J, leaving 5 bases unmatched. Written as DNA, the CDR3 is TGCGCCAGCAGGCCCGGACAGGTTAATGAAAAACTGTTTTTT. It is translated as CASRPGQVNEKLFF.

The chain recombines TRBV19 with TRBJ1-6; D possibly corresponds to TRBD1 (5 bases). CDR1 LNHDA and CDR2 SQIVND come from the germline V gene (reference sequence). The CDR3 contains 15 residues. Deletions cut 0 bases from V and 10 bases from J, with 13 bases between. CDR3: CASSIDRQGISPLHF. CDR3 bases: TGTGCCAGTAGTATAGATCGGCAGGGCATCTCACCCCTCCACTTT.